The T cell receptor (beta chain) under discussion was sequenced for a study of blood T cell repertoires in COVID-19. Study-wide context: Sites across the United States, Italy and Spain contributed samples from acute and convalescent COVID-19. From T cells, B-cell-depleted T cells, or PBMCs came the material, which was cDNA or gDNA.

Original processing methods: Reference gene primer amplification in the assay estimated nucleated cell counts. Profiling relied on immunoSEQ multiplex PCR, and the TCRdb table lists in-frame clones only, not all of them. V, J and clone size are taken as reported in that table, and D and trimming were inferred from the DNA itself. The top ten clones hold 1.1% of a sample with roughly 190,000 clones, approximately 86% of them seen once. With 3 bases removed from V and 8 bases from J, the gap between germline ends came to 11 bases. This CDR3 is built from 13 residues. Germline loops: CDR1 SGHDN, CDR2 FVKESK.

The receptor comes from a man younger than 40 with acute or convalescent COVID-19. This chain links TRBV14 with TRBJ1-3; a possible D gene is TRBD1 (5 bases). What was sequenced was peripheral blood. DNA for the CDR3: TGTGCCAGCAGCCACAGGGTTTTCCACACCATATATTTT. This codes for CASSHRVFHTIYF.